What follows are 6 T cell receptor beta chains derived from one specimen sequenced in a study of beta chain features in type 1 diabetes. Their specific antigens are unknown. The isolated RNA, all of it, was reverse transcribed, so expressed TCRB transcripts were what got sequenced. The table came from immunoSEQ multiplex PCR; TCRdb's copy has only in-frame clones and leaves some out. The sample lists more than 100,000 clones; roughly 17% were seen once. Study-level results: Among patients with Type 1 diabetes, TCRB CDR3s were moderately but significantly shorter in every one of the four CD4+ subsets.

Sequenced: central memory CD4+ T cells from blood. The source of these receptors is a man aged 25-45 years with type 1 diabetes.

The chain recombines TRBV6-5 with TRBJ2-3; 10 bases agree with TRBD2. Germline CDR1 reads MNHEY; CDR2 reads SVGAGI. J gave up 4 bases and V 0 bases, and 4 bases lay outside the gene matches. This CDR3 contains 16 residues. CDR3 nucleotide sequence: TGTGCCAGCAGTTACTCAGCGGGGGGGCCTGCAGATACGCAGTATTTT. Amino acids: CASSYSAGGPADTQYF.

The chain couples TRBV19 to TRBJ1-1, with TRBD1 matching over 7 bases. The CDR3 sequence is 14 residues long. CDR1 and CDR2 (germline): LNHDA, SQIVND (reference sequence). V shed 6 bases, J shed 2 bases, and the junction held 6 bases outside the gene matches. This chain's CDR3 is CASRSTGLNTEAFF. CDR3 in DNA: TGTGCCAGTAGGTCGACAGGGCTCAACACTGAAGCTTTCTTT.

This clone has only one observation. The chain joins TRBV19 to TRBJ2-3; D gene ambiguous. Germline V gene sequence: CDR1 LNHDA, CDR2 SQIVND (reference sequence). There are 15 residues in the CDR3. V lost 6 bases and J lost 0, with 13 bases in between. The CDR3 bases are TGTGCCAGTAGAAGCGACGGTCTAAGCACAGATACGCAGTATTTT. Its translation: CASRSDGLSTDTQYF.

The chain uses TRBV20-1 and TRBJ2-7, with D possibly being TRBD2 (6 bases). Germline lookup yields CDR1 DFQATT and CDR2 SNEGSKA (reference sequence). The CDR3 sequence is 11 residues long. Between the trimmed V and J ends, which lost 3 bases and 7 bases, there was a span of 10 bases. CDR3 DNA sequence: TGCAGTGCTAGTCCCGGGGGAGAGCAGTACTTC. As protein: CSASPGGEQYF.

This clone has just a few counts. The chain has TRBV7-2 and TRBJ1-2, with D uncertain. The CDR3 sequence is 16 residues long. Trimming left V 2 bases short and J 6 bases short, with 19 bases between. Germline CDR1 SGHTA, CDR2 FQGNSA. This CDR3 reads CASSLTRREARNGYTF. The CDR3 nucleotides read TGTGCCAGCAGCTTAACCCGACGGGAGGCCAGGAATGGCTACACCTTC.

This clone came up a few times. The V call is TRBV7-2, the J call TRBJ2-5, with 9 bases aligning to TRBD1. The J call could be wrong; TRBJ2-7 is a better fit for the DNA end. The CDR3 length is 15 residues. CDR1 and CDR2 (germline): SGHTA, FQGNSA. The CDR3 spells CASSLVPGQGVEQYF. DNA of the CDR3: TGTGCCAGCAGCTTAGTCCCGGGACAGGGTGTCGAGCAGTACTTC.